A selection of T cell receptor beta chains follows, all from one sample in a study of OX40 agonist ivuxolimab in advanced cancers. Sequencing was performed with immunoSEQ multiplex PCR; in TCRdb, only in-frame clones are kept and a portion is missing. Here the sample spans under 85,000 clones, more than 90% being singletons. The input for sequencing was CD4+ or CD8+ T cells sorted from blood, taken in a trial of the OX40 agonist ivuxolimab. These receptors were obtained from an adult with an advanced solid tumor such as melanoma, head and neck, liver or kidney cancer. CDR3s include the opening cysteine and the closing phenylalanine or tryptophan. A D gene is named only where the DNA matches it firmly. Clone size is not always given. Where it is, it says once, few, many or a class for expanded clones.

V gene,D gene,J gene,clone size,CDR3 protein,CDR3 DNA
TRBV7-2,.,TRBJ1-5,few,CASSLDRSNQPQHF,TGTGCCAGCAGTCTCGACAGAAGCAATCAGCCCCAGCATTTT
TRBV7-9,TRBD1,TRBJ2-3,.,CASSLRSTGGLGTDTQYF,TGTGCCAGCAGCCTCAGATCGACAGGGGGGTTGGGTACAGATACGCAGTATTTT
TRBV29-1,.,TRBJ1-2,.,CSVVGGYPHGYTF,TGCAGCGTCGTCGGGGGTTACCCTCATGGCTACACCTTC
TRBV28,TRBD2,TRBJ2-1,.,CASRLGGTSSNEQFF,TGTGCCAGCAGACTAGGAGGGACTAGCAGTAATGAGCAGTTCTTC
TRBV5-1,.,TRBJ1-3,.,CASSPIGSFSGNTIYF,TGCGCCAGCAGCCCGATCGGTAGTTTCTCTGGAAACACCATATATTTT
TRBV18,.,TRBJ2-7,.,CASSSGTPLEQYF,TGTGCCAGCTCGTCCGGGACGCCGTTGGAGCAGTACTTC
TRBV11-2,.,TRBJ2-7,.,CASSLAAGRGYEQYF,TGTGCCAGCAGCTTAGCGGCGGGGCGCGGGTACGAGCAGTACTTC
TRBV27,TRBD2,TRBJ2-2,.,CASSPNHPGGSGELFF,TGTGCCAGCAGTCCAAACCATCCCGGGGGGTCAGGGGAGCTGTTTTTT
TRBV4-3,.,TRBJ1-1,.,CASSQEGRAFF,TGCGCCAGCAGCCAAGAAGGTCGAGCTTTCTTT
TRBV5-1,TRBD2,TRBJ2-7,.,CASSLDSGRWYEQYF,TGCGCCAGCAGCTTGGACAGCGGGAGGTGGTACGAGCAGTACTTC
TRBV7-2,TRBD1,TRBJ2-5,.,CASSYRDSGPQYF,TGTGCCAGCAGCTACCGGGACAGTGGTCCCCAGTACTTC
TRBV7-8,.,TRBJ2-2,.,CASSLAQGLVPGELFF,TGTGCCAGCAGCTTAGCGCAGGGTCTGGTGCCCGGGGAGCTGTTTTTT
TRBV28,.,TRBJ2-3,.,CASSFSTDTQYF,TGTGCCAGCAGTTTTAGCACAGATACGCAGTATTTT
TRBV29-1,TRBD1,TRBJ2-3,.,CSVKRQGGTTSDTQYF,TGCAGCGTTAAAAGACAGGGGGGAACCACTTCAGATACGCAGTATTTT
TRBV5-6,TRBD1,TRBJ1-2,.,CASSFRYNRGSGYGYTF,TGTGCCAGCAGCTTCCGTTACAACAGGGGGAGCGGCTATGGCTACACCTTC
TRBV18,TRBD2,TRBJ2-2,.,CASSLSGKDDTGELFF,TGTGCCAGCTCACTGAGCGGGAAAGATGACACCGGGGAGCTGTTTTTT
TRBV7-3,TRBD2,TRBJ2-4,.,CASSLRGLAGGNIQYF,TGTGCCAGCAGCTTGCGAGGGCTAGCGGGTGGGAACATTCAGTACTTC